This TCR beta chain was recorded in a study of T cells in tuberculosis (dated by TCRdb to about 2018). Notes on the research overall: To characterize T cells specific for the mycobacterial lipid antigen glucose monomycolate (GMM), the study used CD1B tetramers together with high-throughput TCR immunosequencing. IGRA-negative adolescents, IGRA-positive adolescents with latent tuberculosis and adults with active tuberculosis, nine to ten per group, were compared in a South African clinical cohort. PBMC from active tuberculosis patients were archived either before standard anti-tuberculosis treatment began or within 7 days of the start of that treatment.

TCR libraries were generated with the immunoSEQ multiplex PCR assay, using TCR-beta and/or TCR-alpha/delta assays for each sample. The amplified TCR libraries were sequenced using the Illumina high-throughput platform. The authors' analysis ran thus. Clustering and dimensionality reduction relied on pairwise TCRdist distances among GMM-specific receptors from T cells that were either sorted ex vivo or expanded in vitro. Each clinical repertoire was scored by mean NN-distance, the average TCRdist to the nearest 10% of tetramer-positive reference sequences. GEM TCR motif frequency was calculated as the fraction of unique TCRs that matched known GEM sequences by V/J usage and CDR3 length. Linear discriminant analysis with leave-one-out cross-validation, implemented in scikit-learn, was used to classify active tuberculosis. TCRdb took this table from immuneACCESS and kept in-frame rearrangements with V and J called. Such tables lack part of the clones; where checked against another copy, unresolved V genes explain under half of the gap, and the rest is unexplained. D and trimming come from the DNA, and the V and J calls and clone size come from that table. In this sample the table shows 6,500 to 9,500 clones, about 95% of which occur a single time. The ten largest clonotypes hold 11% of the sample.

The investigation overall reported the following: Active tuberculosis TCR-alpha repertoires showed smaller mean NN-distances to GMM-specific TCRs than IGRA-negative controls, suggesting clonal expansion of these TCRs. Using GEM motif frequencies, a classifier achieved over 55% accuracy, whereas a classifier built on the diverse GMM-specific repertoire got to around 86% accuracy (AUROC around 0.87). Smaller NN-distances were partly driven by shorter CDR3-alpha lengths in active tuberculosis patients, and statistical significance was not reached for the TCR-beta difference. Clinical samples were chosen by availability of cryopreserved specimens, and active tuberculosis cases were adults while controls were adolescents.

The patients with active tuberculosis were newly diagnosed, HIV-seronegative South African adults aged 18 years or older. Active tuberculosis was confirmed by positive sputum smear microscopy and/or positive M. tuberculosis culture. Immunosequencing of unsorted cryopreserved PBMC covered, on average, around 96,000 T cells per clinical donor. As to this clone: Its antigen is currently not known. Per-nucleotide qualities are absent, and no much larger clonotype sits a single base away.

What was sequenced was PBMCs. This clonotype originated in an adult with tuberculosis.

The nucleotides are TGTGCCAGCAACCTTAACCTAGCGGCTAGCACAGATACGCAGTATTTT. Its protein product is CASNLNLAASTDTQYF. This receptor chain uses TRBV27 and TRBJ2-3; 7 central bases correspond to TRBD2. V ends up 7 bases short and J 0 bases short, with an unmatched junction base count of 10. The germline V gene (reference sequence) sets CDR1 to MNHEY and CDR2 to SMNVEV. The CDR3 holds 16 amino acids from the cysteine to the phenylalanine. The entry retains the CDR3 DNA only, 48 bases that are in frame from base 1.